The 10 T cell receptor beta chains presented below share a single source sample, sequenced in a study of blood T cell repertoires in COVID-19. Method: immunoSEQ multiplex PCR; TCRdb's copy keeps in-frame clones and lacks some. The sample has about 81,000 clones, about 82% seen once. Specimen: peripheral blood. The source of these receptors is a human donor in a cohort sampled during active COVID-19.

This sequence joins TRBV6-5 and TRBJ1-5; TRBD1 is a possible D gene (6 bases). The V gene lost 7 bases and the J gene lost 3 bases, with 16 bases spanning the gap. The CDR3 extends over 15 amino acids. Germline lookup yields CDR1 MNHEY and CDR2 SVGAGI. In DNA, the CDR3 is TGTGCCAGCATCGAACGGGCAGGGGACAATCAGCCCCAGCATTTT. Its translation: CASIERAGDNQPQHF.

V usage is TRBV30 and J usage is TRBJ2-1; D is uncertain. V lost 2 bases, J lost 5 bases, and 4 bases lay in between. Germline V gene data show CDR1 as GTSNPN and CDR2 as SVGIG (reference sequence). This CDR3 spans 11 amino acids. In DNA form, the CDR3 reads TGTGCCTGGAGTCCGGACAATGAGCAGTTCTTC. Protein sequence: CAWSPDNEQFF. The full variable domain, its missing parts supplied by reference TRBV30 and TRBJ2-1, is SQTIHQWPATLVQPVGSPLSLECTVEGTSNPNLYWYRQAAGRGLQLLFYSVGIGQISSEVPQNLSASRPQDRQFILSSKKLLLSDSGFYLCAWSPDNEQFFGPGTRLTVL.

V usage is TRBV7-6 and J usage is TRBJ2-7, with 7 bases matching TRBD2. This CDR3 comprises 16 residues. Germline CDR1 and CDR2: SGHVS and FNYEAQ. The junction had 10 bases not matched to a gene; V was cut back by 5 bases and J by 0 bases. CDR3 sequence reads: CASSQDRDYPSYEQYF. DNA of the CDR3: TGTGCCAGCAGCCAGGACCGGGACTACCCCTCCTACGAGCAGTACTTC.

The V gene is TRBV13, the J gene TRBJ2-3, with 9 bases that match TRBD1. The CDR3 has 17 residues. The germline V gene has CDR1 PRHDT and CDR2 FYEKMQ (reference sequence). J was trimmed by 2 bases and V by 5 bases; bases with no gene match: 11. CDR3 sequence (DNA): TGTGCCAGCAGCGCACAGGGGGCGGGGGACATCACAGATACGCAGTATTTT. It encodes CASSAQGAGDITDTQYF.

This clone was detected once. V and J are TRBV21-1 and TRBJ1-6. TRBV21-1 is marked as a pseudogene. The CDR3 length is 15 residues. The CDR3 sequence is CASSKVTGWVSPLHF. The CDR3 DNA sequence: TGTGCCAGCAGCAAGGTTACGGGGTGGGTTTCACCCCTCCACTTT.

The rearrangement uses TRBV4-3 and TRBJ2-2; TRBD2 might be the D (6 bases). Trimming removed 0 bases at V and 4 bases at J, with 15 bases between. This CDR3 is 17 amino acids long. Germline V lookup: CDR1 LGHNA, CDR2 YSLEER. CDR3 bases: TGCGCCAGCAGCCAAGATCGTCCTAGCGTGCGCACCGGGGAGCTGTTTTTT. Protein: CASSQDRPSVRTGELFF.

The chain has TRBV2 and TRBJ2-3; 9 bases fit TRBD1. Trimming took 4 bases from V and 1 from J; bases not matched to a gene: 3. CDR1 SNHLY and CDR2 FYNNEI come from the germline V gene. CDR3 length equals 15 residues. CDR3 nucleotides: TGTGCCAGCAGTGCGGACAGGGGAGGCACAGATACGCAGTATTTT. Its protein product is CASSADRGGTDTQYF.

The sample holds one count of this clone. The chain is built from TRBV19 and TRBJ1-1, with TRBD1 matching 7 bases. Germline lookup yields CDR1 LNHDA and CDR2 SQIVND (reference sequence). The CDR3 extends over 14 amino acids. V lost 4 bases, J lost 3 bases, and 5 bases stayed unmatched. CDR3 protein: CASSNRGADTEAFF. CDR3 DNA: TGTGCCAGTAGTAACAGGGGAGCAGACACTGAAGCTTTCTTT.

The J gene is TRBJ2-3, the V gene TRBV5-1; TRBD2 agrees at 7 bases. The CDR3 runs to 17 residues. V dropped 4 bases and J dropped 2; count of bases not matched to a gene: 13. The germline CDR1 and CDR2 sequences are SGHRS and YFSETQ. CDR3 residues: CASSTIGGFRTTDTQYF. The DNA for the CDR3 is TGCGCCAGCAGCACTATCGGGGGGTTCCGTACCACAGATACGCAGTATTTT.

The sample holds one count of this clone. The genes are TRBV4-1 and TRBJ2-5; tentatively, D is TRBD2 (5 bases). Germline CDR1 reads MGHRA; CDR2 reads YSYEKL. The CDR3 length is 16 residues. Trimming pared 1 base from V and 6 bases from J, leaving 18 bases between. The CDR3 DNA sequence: TGCGCCAGCAGCCAAGTTGGAGAGCGGCGTGAGAAGACCCAGTACTTC. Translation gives CASSQVGERREKTQYF.